Listed below are T cell receptor beta chains from one sample, sequenced in a study of blood T cell repertoires in COVID-19. TCRdb's copy holds only in-frame clones and misses some; the assay was immunoSEQ multiplex PCR. The data show about 200,000 clones, about 80% seen once. Material for sequencing was peripheral blood. The receptors were sampled from a human donor with acute or convalescent COVID-19. The donor label of this sample is uncertain. The CDR3 runs from the conserved cysteine through the conserved F or W. A D gene is named only where the DNA matches it firmly. Clone size, where shown, is once, few, many, or a class for clones that have expanded.

j_gene: TRBJ2-7; d_gene: TRBD1; abundance: .; v_gene: TRBV6-2/TRBV6-3; CDR3aa: CASSSPGDRSPYEQYF; CDR3nt: TGTGCCAGCAGTTCCCCGGGGGACAGGTCCCCCTACGAGCAGTACTTC
j_gene: TRBJ1-2; d_gene: TRBD1; abundance: .; v_gene: TRBV7-3; CDR3aa: CASSFDRGGGYTF; CDR3nt: TGTGCCAGCAGCTTTGACAGGGGCGGTGGCTACACCTTC
j_gene: TRBJ1-5; d_gene: TRBD1; abundance: .; v_gene: TRBV7-2; CDR3aa: CASSPDRGGNQPQHF; CDR3nt: TGTGCCAGCAGCCCGGACAGGGGCGGTAATCAGCCCCAGCATTTT
j_gene: TRBJ1-5; d_gene: .; abundance: .; v_gene: TRBV12-5; CDR3aa: CASGAGQSYGQPQHF; CDR3nt: TGTGCTAGTGGAGCCGGACAGTCATATGGGCAGCCCCAGCATTTT
j_gene: TRBJ2-2; d_gene: TRBD1; abundance: .; v_gene: TRBV18; CDR3aa: CASSPKGRGRNTGELFF; CDR3nt: TGTGCCAGCTCCCCTAAGGGCAGGGGGCGGAACACCGGGGAGCTGTTTTTT
j_gene: TRBJ1-5; d_gene: .; abundance: .; v_gene: TRBV2; CDR3aa: CASSEEGYQPQHF; CDR3nt: TGTGCCAGCAGTGAGGAGGGATATCAGCCCCAGCATTTT
j_gene: TRBJ1-1; d_gene: .; abundance: once; v_gene: TRBV7-3; CDR3aa: CASSLQLNTEAFF; CDR3nt: TGTGCCAGCAGCTTACAGTTGAACACTGAAGCTTTCTTT
j_gene: TRBJ1-2; d_gene: .; abundance: .; v_gene: TRBV6-1; CDR3aa: CASSEGTLTGGYTF; CDR3nt: TGTGCCAGCAGTGAAGGGACACTCACGGGTGGCTACACCTTC
j_gene: TRBJ1-2; d_gene: .; abundance: once; v_gene: TRBV4-3; CDR3aa: CASSQELRGPGGYTF; CDR3nt: TGCGCCAGCAGCCAAGAGTTGCGGGGGCCAGGTGGCTACACCTTC
j_gene: TRBJ1-4; d_gene: .; abundance: .; v_gene: TRBV7-2; CDR3aa: CASSLAGGPNEKLFF; CDR3nt: TGTGCCAGCAGCTTAGCCGGGGGGCCTAATGAAAAACTGTTTTTT
j_gene: TRBJ2-7; d_gene: TRBD1; abundance: few; v_gene: TRBV6-1; CDR3aa: CASSALPGTGTYEQYF; CDR3nt: TGTGCCAGCAGTGCCCTTCCCGGGACAGGGACGTACGAGCAGTACTTC
j_gene: TRBJ2-7; d_gene: .; abundance: .; v_gene: TRBV6-5; CDR3aa: CASNTIARQSAEQYF; CDR3nt: TGTGCCAGCAACACTATAGCGAGACAATCGGCCGAGCAGTACTTC
j_gene: TRBJ1-2; d_gene: TRBD1; abundance: few; v_gene: TRBV27; CDR3aa: CASSFRDRSGYTF; CDR3nt: TGTGCCAGCAGTTTCCGGGACAGGAGTGGCTACACCTTC
j_gene: TRBJ1-2; d_gene: .; abundance: .; v_gene: TRBV6-5; CDR3aa: CASRITGNYGYTF; CDR3nt: TGTGCCAGCAGAATCACAGGGAACTATGGCTACACCTTC
j_gene: TRBJ2-6; d_gene: .; abundance: .; v_gene: TRBV11-3; CDR3aa: CASSPNGAGSGANVLTF; CDR3nt: TGTGCCAGCAGCCCGAATGGGGCCGGTTCTGGGGCCAACGTCCTGACTTTC
j_gene: TRBJ1-1; d_gene: TRBD1; abundance: .; v_gene: TRBV30; CDR3aa: CAWSVPRTGDTEAFF; CDR3nt: TGTGCCTGGAGTGTACCGCGGACAGGGGACACTGAAGCTTTCTTT
j_gene: TRBJ2-1; d_gene: .; abundance: once; v_gene: TRBV10-3; CDR3aa: CAISTNLLASYEQFF; CDR3nt: TGTGCCATCAGTACTAATTTACTAGCCTCGTATGAGCAGTTCTTC
j_gene: TRBJ1-6; d_gene: .; abundance: .; v_gene: TRBV11-2; CDR3aa: CASSFDPTGIISPLHF; CDR3nt: TGTGCCAGCAGCTTCGACCCGACGGGAATAATATCACCCCTCCACTTT
j_gene: TRBJ2-3; d_gene: TRBD2; abundance: .; v_gene: TRBV19; CDR3aa: CASSIERAGGRDTQYF; CDR3nt: TGTGCCAGTAGTATAGAGCGAGCGGGAGGGAGAGATACGCAGTATTTT
j_gene: TRBJ1-2; d_gene: .; abundance: .; v_gene: TRBV6-5; CDR3aa: CASMGATRGYTF; CDR3nt: TGTGCCAGCATGGGGGCCACACGTGGCTACACCTTC
j_gene: TRBJ1-2; d_gene: .; abundance: .; v_gene: TRBV18; CDR3aa: CASSPTENYGYTF; CDR3nt: TGTGCCAGCTCACCGACAGAGAACTATGGCTACACCTTC
j_gene: TRBJ1-5; d_gene: .; abundance: few; v_gene: TRBV4-2; CDR3aa: CASSQDFGEQPQHF; CDR3nt: TGTGCCAGCAGCCAAGATTTCGGGGAGCAGCCCCAGCATTTT
j_gene: TRBJ1-6; d_gene: .; abundance: .; v_gene: TRBV7-9; CDR3aa: CASTTTMGLYNSPLHF; CDR3nt: TGTGCCAGCACCACCACGATGGGGCTGTATAATTCACCCCTCCACTTT
j_gene: TRBJ1-1; d_gene: .; abundance: few; v_gene: TRBV21-1; CDR3aa: CASREGGEAFF; CDR3nt: TGTGCCAGCAGGGAGGGAGGTGAAGCTTTCTTT
j_gene: TRBJ2-6; d_gene: .; abundance: .; v_gene: TRBV11-2; CDR3aa: CASSPLTPGQKAGANVLTF; CDR3nt: TGTGCCAGCAGCCCCTTAACCCCGGGACAAAAGGCTGGGGCCAACGTCCTGACTTTC
j_gene: TRBJ2-2; d_gene: .; abundance: .; v_gene: TRBV5-1; CDR3aa: CASSPGGEITGELFF; CDR3nt: TGCGCCAGCAGCCCTGGAGGGGAGATAACCGGGGAGCTGTTTTTT
j_gene: TRBJ2-2; d_gene: TRBD2; abundance: .; v_gene: TRBV30; CDR3aa: CAWGAGVPGELFF; CDR3nt: TGTGCCTGGGGGGCGGGAGTACCCGGGGAGCTGTTTTTT
j_gene: TRBJ2-3; d_gene: TRBD1; abundance: .; v_gene: TRBV5-1; CDR3aa: CASRNRGHDTDTQYF; CDR3nt: TGCGCCAGCAGAAACAGGGGGCACGATACAGATACGCAGTATTTT
j_gene: TRBJ2-7; d_gene: .; abundance: once; v_gene: TRBV10-1; CDR3aa: CASKENRDSYEQYF; CDR3nt: TGCGCCAGCAAGGAGAACAGGGACTCCTACGAGCAGTACTTC
j_gene: TRBJ1-1; d_gene: .; abundance: .; v_gene: TRBV24-1; CDR3aa: CATSRAGTTEAFF; CDR3nt: TGTGCCACCAGTAGAGCAGGAACCACTGAAGCTTTCTTT
j_gene: TRBJ2-5; d_gene: TRBD1; abundance: few; v_gene: TRBV28; CDR3aa: CASSLLLGGASETQYF; CDR3nt: TGTGCCAGCAGTTTATTGTTAGGGGGCGCGTCGGAGACCCAGTACTTC
j_gene: TRBJ1-3; d_gene: .; abundance: .; v_gene: TRBV21-1; CDR3aa: CASSKALGAGNTIYF; CDR3nt: TGTGCCAGCAGCAAAGCACTGGGAGCTGGAAACACCATATATTTT
j_gene: TRBJ1-3; d_gene: TRBD1; abundance: once; v_gene: TRBV28; CDR3aa: CASSLARQGPGNTIYF; CDR3nt: TGTGCCAGCAGTCTCGCCCGACAGGGACCTGGAAACACCATATATTTT
j_gene: TRBJ2-3; d_gene: TRBD2; abundance: .; v_gene: TRBV18; CDR3aa: CASSPGTGRGTQYF; CDR3nt: TGTGCCAGCTCACCAGGGACCGGGAGGGGCACGCAGTATTTT
j_gene: TRBJ1-4; d_gene: TRBD1; abundance: .; v_gene: TRBV3-1/TRBV3-2; CDR3aa: CASSSPTGEGEKLFF; CDR3nt: TGTGCCAGCAGCTCACCGACAGGGGAGGGTGAAAAACTGTTTTTT
j_gene: TRBJ2-1; d_gene: .; abundance: .; v_gene: TRBV12-1; CDR3aa: CASSFAGQGGSGSSNEQFF; CDR3nt: TGTGCCAGCAGCTTTGCGGGACAGGGTGGTAGCGGGAGTTCCAATGAGCAGTTCTTC
j_gene: TRBJ2-7; d_gene: .; abundance: .; v_gene: TRBV11-3; CDR3aa: CASSFRGENEQYF; CDR3nt: TGTGCCAGCAGCTTTAGGGGTGAAAACGAGCAGTACTTC
j_gene: TRBJ2-7; d_gene: TRBD2; abundance: once; v_gene: TRBV11-2; CDR3aa: CASSLAGRGRLYEQYF; CDR3nt: TGTGCCAGCAGCTTAGCGGGGAGGGGCAGACTCTACGAGCAGTACTTC
j_gene: TRBJ1-4; d_gene: .; abundance: once; v_gene: TRBV5-1; CDR3aa: CASRYWGGNNEKLFF; CDR3nt: TGCGCCAGCAGGTATTGGGGCGGAAATAATGAAAAACTGTTTTTT
j_gene: TRBJ1-2; d_gene: TRBD1; abundance: .; v_gene: TRBV4-2; CDR3aa: CASSLGQGASNYGYTF; CDR3nt: TGTGCCAGCAGCCTGGGACAGGGGGCATCGAACTATGGCTACACCTTC
j_gene: TRBJ1-2; d_gene: .; abundance: .; v_gene: TRBV27; CDR3aa: CASSLRGAYGYTF; CDR3nt: TGTGCCAGCAGTTTAAGAGGAGCCTATGGCTACACCTTC
j_gene: TRBJ2-3; d_gene: TRBD1; abundance: .; v_gene: TRBV18; CDR3aa: CASSPKGAKDTQYF; CDR3nt: TGTGCCAGCTCACCAAAGGGGGCGAAAGATACGCAGTATTTT